Each of the 5 T cell receptor beta chains below was sequenced from the same sample in a study of T cells in Graves' hyperthyroidism and ophthalmopathy. TCR beta CDR3 regions were amplified from RNA. The study used the HTBI primer set for a first-round RT-PCR of the TCR CDR3. Via MiXCR, TCRdb re-called the multiplex PCR reads, giving one row per CDR3 protein. Of fewer than 350,000 distinct CDR3 sequences in the sample, roughly 20% were seen once. Sequencing used blood. All receptors derive from a man aged 45-65 years with Graves' ophthalmopathy.

This clonotype showed up just a few times. The gene calls are TRBV10-3 and TRBJ2-1, with D tentatively TRBD2 (5 bases). Germline CDR1 ENHRY, CDR2 SYGVKD. Trimming pared 0 bases from V and 0 bases from J, leaving 18 bases between. The CDR3 totals 19 residues. The CDR3 loop reads CAISESEAGPFSSYNEQFF. CDR3 nucleotides: TGTGCCATCAGTGAGTCGGAGGCGGGTCCTTTTAGCTCCTACAATGAGCAGTTCTTC.

CDR3 sequence: CASKRFGYTF. The CDR3 coding sequence is TGTGCCAGCAAGAGGTTTGGCTACACCTTC. V gene TRBV6-1 combines with J gene TRBJ1-2; D not resolved. Germline V CDR1 and CDR2: MNHNS, SASEGT. Trimming shortened V by 7 bases and J by 7 bases, and 7 bases separated the two germline ends. The CDR3 extends over 10 amino acids.

The sample holds a few counts of this clonotype. The gene calls are TRBV7-2 and TRBJ2-1; 7 positions agree with TRBD2. V was clipped by 0 bases and J by 5 bases; unmatched bases: 4. The germline V gene has CDR1 SGHTA and CDR2 FQGNSA. CDR3 length equals 15 residues. Here the CDR3 reads CASSLALADNNEQFF. CDR3 nucleotides: TGTGCCAGCAGCTTAGCTCTAGCGGATAACAATGAGCAGTTCTTC.

This clonotype was picked up many times. This chain joins TRBV11-1 and TRBJ2-1; D possibly corresponds to TRBD1 (6 bases). CDR3 length equals 15 residues. Trimming cost V 4 bases and J 7 bases, with 17 bases left between them. The germline CDR1 and CDR2 sequences are SGHAT and FQDESV (reference sequence). CDR3 DNA sequence: TGTGCCAGCAGCTCCGCTAGGGGGAAAAGAAATGAGCAGTTCTTC. It yields the protein CASSSARGKRNEQFF.

This clonotype was observed a few times. The rearrangement joins TRBV6-1 to TRBJ2-1; D ambiguous. CDR3 length equals 16 residues. Trimming shortened V by 0 bases and J by 0 bases, and 9 bases separated the two germline ends. From germline, CDR1 is MNHNS and CDR2 SASEGT. CDR3: CASSEAFPPSYNEQFF. The CDR3 DNA follows: TGTGCCAGCAGTGAAGCCTTTCCGCCCTCCTACAATGAGCAGTTCTTC.